The 17 T cell receptor beta chains presented below share a single source sample, sequenced in a study of Graves' ophthalmopathy and Graves' hyperthyroidism. Amplifying from RNA transcripts, the study obtained TCR beta CDR3 regions. Second-round multiplex PCR came after a first-round RT-PCR that employed HTBI primers. One entry per CDR3 protein results from TCRdb running MiXCR on the multiplex PCR reads. The sample contains some 150,000 distinct CDR3 sequences, 35% to 50% of which appear only once. Sequenced: peripheral blood. The receptor set was obtained from a man aged 25-45 years with Graves' ophthalmopathy.

This clonotype was recorded at least ten times. This sequence joins TRBV11-2 and TRBJ2-6, with 10 bases that match TRBD2. The junction had 2 bases not matched to a gene; V was cut back by 2 bases and J by 1 base. This CDR3 contains 17 residues. Germline V gene lookup returns CDR1 SGHAT and CDR2 FQNNGV. The CDR3 is CASSLLAGASGANVLTF. The CDR3, as DNA: TGTGCCAGCAGCTTACTAGCGGGAGCATCTGGGGCCAACGTCCTGACTTTC.

The table lists this clonotype with many counts. The rearrangement uses TRBV12-3 or TRBV12-4 and TRBJ1-1; possible D gene TRBD1, 6 bases. V lost 7 bases and J 5 bases, leaving 14 bases between the germline ends. This CDR3 region has 13 residues. The CDR3 sequence: CASNEGVRTEAFF. DNA for the CDR3: TGTGCCAGCAACGAGGGGGTACGAACTGAAGCTTTCTTT.

This chain joins TRBV12-3 or TRBV12-4 and TRBJ1-3, with 7 nucleotides matching TRBD1. CDR3 size: 15 residues. V lost 6 bases to trimming and J lost 4 bases; unmatched junction nucleotides: 9. Here the CDR3 DNA reads TGTGCCAGCAGGAATCAGGGGGAGGCCGGAAACACCATATATTTT. As protein: CASRNQGEAGNTIYF.

This clonotype occurred many times. The rearrangement joins TRBV6-2 or TRBV6-3 to TRBJ2-5; maybe TRBD1 (6 bases). CDR1 and CDR2 (germline): MNHEY, SVGEGT. V lost 5 bases and J lost 2, with 21 bases in between. This CDR3 spans 17 amino acids. CDR3 sequence reads: CASSLTTTGSPQETQYF. CDR3 DNA: TGTGCCAGCAGTCTTACTACTACAGGGTCCCCTCAAGAGACCCAGTACTTC.

This clonotype came up many times. V usage is TRBV20-1 and J usage is TRBJ2-2; D ambiguous. Trimming removed 5 bases from V and 7 bases from J, with 8 bases in between. Germline V CDR1 and CDR2: DFQATT, SNEGSKA (reference sequence). This CDR3 has 11 residues. DNA of the CDR3: TGCAGTGCTCCGCGTGGCGGGGAGCTGTTTTTT. Translating it yields CSAPRGGELFF.

The chain joins TRBV12-3 or TRBV12-4 to TRBJ1-5; 8 bases fit TRBD1. CDR3 size: 15 residues. The trim removed 2 bases at V and 4 bases at J, leaving 4 bases unmatched. The CDR3: CASSLRGQVNQPQHF. CDR3 coding DNA: TGTGCCAGCAGTTTAAGGGGACAGGTAAATCAGCCCCAGCATTTT.

The J gene is TRBJ2-2, the V gene TRBV11-2; D is possibly TRBD2 (6 bases). This CDR3 has 16 amino acids. Per germline, CDR1 SGHAT and CDR2 FQNNGV. V was pared by 5 bases and J by 6 bases, with 19 bases between. In nucleotides, the CDR3 is TGTGCCAGCAGCCAATCGACTAGGGGAAGCGCCGGGGAGCTGTTTTTT. Translated: CASSQSTRGSAGELFF.

This clonotype has ten or more counts. The gene calls are TRBV12-3 or TRBV12-4 and TRBJ2-7, with 10 bases aligning to TRBD2. V trimming: 7 bases; J trimming: 0 bases; junction bases outside the gene matches: 6. There are 15 residues in the CDR3. CDR3 sequence (DNA): TGTGCCAGCACTAATAGCGGGGGGAGCTCCTACGAGCAGTACTTC. Residues: CASTNSGGSSYEQYF.

The chain is built from TRBV11-2 and TRBJ1-1; D unresolved. The CDR3 spans 12 residues. V shed 3 bases and J shed 7 bases, with 9 bases lying between them. Looked up from germline, CDR1 is SGHAT and CDR2 is FQNNGV. CDR3 sequence: CASSFDTFEAFF. CDR3 bases: TGTGCCAGCAGCTTTGACACCTTTGAAGCTTTCTTT.

At least ten counts were recorded for this clonotype. This chain joins TRBV20-1 and TRBJ2-5; 9 nucleotides agree with TRBD2. Germline V gives CDR1 DFQATT, CDR2 SNEGSKA (reference sequence). V shed 0 bases and J 5 bases; nucleotides not matched to a gene: 7. The CDR3 sequence is 15 residues long. The CDR3 coding sequence is TGCAGTGCTAGAGATGGAGGCGGGAGGGCTGAGACCCAGTACTTC. Translation: CSARDGGGRAETQYF.

This clonotype was counted many times. The chain employs TRBV12-3 or TRBV12-4 and TRBJ2-4; 10 nucleotides match TRBD2. Trimming cost V 7 bases and J 0 bases; bases outside gene matches: 15. CDR3 length equals 19 residues. The CDR3 sequence: CASTWTSGRPDVAKNIQYF. The CDR3 DNA reads TGTGCCAGCACCTGGACTAGCGGCAGACCCGATGTAGCCAAAAACATTCAGTACTTC.

This clonotype was recorded once. The V call is TRBV12-3 or TRBV12-4, the J call TRBJ2-7; D is possibly TRBD1 (6 bases). The CDR3 runs 16 residues. The germline V and J ends were trimmed by 1 base and 2 bases, with 15 bases remaining between them. The CDR3 DNA reads as TGTGCCAGCAGTTTAGGTGAGGGGGAAATGACCTACGAGCAGTACTTC. Translated, it gives CASSLGEGEMTYEQYF.

At least ten counts were recorded for this clonotype. An end of the junction differs from the germline gene, which may be a read error. The CDR3 coding sequence is TGCAGTGCTAGAGATCCAGGGTTCGACGATCAGTACTTC. Translation: CSARDPGFDDQYF. This chain links TRBV20-1 with TRBJ2-7; a weak D match, TRBD1 (5 bases). Germline V gene data show CDR1 as DFQATT and CDR2 as SNEGSKA (reference sequence). This CDR3 is built from 13 residues.

This clonotype was seen many times. The rearrangement uses TRBV18 and TRBJ2-2; D remains unclear. Trimming left V 1 base short and J 0 bases short, with 9 bases between. CDR1 is KGHSH, CDR2 LQKENI, per germline. CDR3 length: 16 residues. For the CDR3, the DNA is TGTGCCAGCTCACCACAAGTGGGAACGAACACCGGGGAGCTGTTTTTT. Protein: CASSPQVGTNTGELFF.

Here the CDR3 DNA reads TGTGCCACCAGCAGAGATCCGGGACAATCGCCCCAGTACTTC. Amino acids: CATSRDPGQSPQYF. The chain uses TRBV15 and TRBJ2-5; D is possibly TRBD1 (6 bases). This CDR3 spans 14 amino acids. The germline gives CDR1 LNHNV, CDR2 YYDKDF (reference sequence). Trimming left V 0 bases short and J 9 bases short, with 14 bases between.

The table lists this clonotype with many counts. The rearrangement joins TRBV5-1 to TRBJ1-1; D might be TRBD1 (6 bases). The V and J ends lost 4 bases and 8 bases respectively, with 21 bases between them. Germline V gives CDR1 SGHRS, CDR2 YFSETQ. The CDR3 extends over 15 amino acids. CDR3 in DNA: TGCGCCAGCAGCGTGGACAGCTCGTATGCCGCCGAAGCTTTCTTT. This codes for CASSVDSSYAAEAFF.

This clonotype was recorded at least ten times. The chain couples TRBV6-2 or TRBV6-3 to TRBJ2-5; 9 bases are shared with TRBD1. V dropped 6 bases and J dropped 1; count of bases not matched to a gene: 6. Germline values: CDR1 MNHEY, CDR2 SVGEGT. The CDR3 consists of 15 residues. CDR3 sequence reads: CASRWTGATQETQYF. Written as DNA, the CDR3 is TGTGCCAGCAGATGGACAGGGGCGACCCAAGAGACCCAGTACTTC.